The clone carrying this T cell receptor (beta chain) was recorded a few times. This specimen belongs to a study of cytomegalovirus exposure and HLA in healthy donors. The CDR3 is 18 amino acids. The V gene's germline CDR1 is MDHEN and CDR2 SYDVKM. After removal of 2 bases from V and 0 bases from J, the junction contained 3 bases not matched to a gene. This PCR relied on a set of 60 Vbeta primers and 13 Jbeta primers. The method was immunoSEQ multiplex PCR; TCRdb's version includes in-frame clones alone and lacks a portion of them. The sample has about 180,000 clones, approximately 80% seen once. This rearrangement joins TRBV28 to TRBJ2-3; 15 bases align to TRBD2. The origin of this receptor is a man between 60 and 75 years old in good health and CMV-seronegative. Sequencing input: PBMCs. CDR3 nucleotide sequence: TGTGCCAGCAGTTTAGGACTAGCGGGGGGGATTAGCACAGATACGCAGTATTTT. The encoded protein is CASSLGLAGGISTDTQYF.